A selection of T cell receptor beta chains follows, all from one sample in a study of blood T cell repertoires in COVID-19. Profiling relied on immunoSEQ multiplex PCR, and the TCRdb table lists in-frame clones only, not all of them. The data hold about 210,000 clones, with about 80% observed a single time. Sequenced material: peripheral blood. The receptor set was obtained from a woman in her sixties with COVID-19, enrolled during active disease. Each CDR3 is given with its conserved first and last residue. D genes are given only for firm matches. Rows may omit the clone size; those that give it use once, few, many or a size class.

D gene	V gene	J gene	clone size	CDR3 DNA	CDR3 protein
-	TRBV15	TRBJ2-3	-	TGTGCCACCAGCATTAACGTTCGGGACACAGATACGCAGTATTTT	CATSINVRDTDTQYF
-	TRBV28	TRBJ1-2	-	TGTGCCAGCAGTTCCCCTCAAGCGAGTGTATTGTATGGCTACACCTTC	CASSSPQASVLYGYTF
-	TRBV18	TRBJ2-2	once	TGTGCCAGCTGCCGGGCCATGGCCGGGGGCACCGGGGAGCTGTTTTTT	CASCRAMAGGTGELFF
-	TRBV7-2	TRBJ1-2	-	TGTGCCAGCAGCTTTACGGCAAGCGTTAACTATGGCTACACCTTC	CASSFTASVNYGYTF
-	TRBV20-1	TRBJ2-1	once	TGCAGTGCTAGTGGGACTCTCATATCCTACAATGAGCAGTTCTTC	CSASGTLISYNEQFF
-	TRBV28	TRBJ1-5	-	TGTGCCAGCAGTTTTACGAGGGCTAGCAATCAGCCCCAGCATTTT	CASSFTRASNQPQHF
-	TRBV9	TRBJ2-2	-	TGTGCCAGCAGCCCACACCGAGGGATGAGCACCGGGGAGCTGTTTTTT	CASSPHRGMSTGELFF
TRBD2	TRBV28	TRBJ2-1	-	TGTGCCAGCAGTTTATGGACTAGCGGGAGTAGTATTGAGCAGTTCTTC	CASSLWTSGSSIEQFF
-	TRBV11-2	TRBJ2-2	-	TGTGCCAGCAGCTTAATCGGGGTCGGGGGGCACACCGGGGAGCTGTTTTTT	CASSLIGVGGHTGELFF
-	TRBV11-1	TRBJ2-1	-	TGTGCCAGCAGCTTAGGGCAAAACAATGAGCAGTTCTTC	CASSLGQNNEQFF
TRBD2	TRBV10-3	TRBJ2-4	-	TGTGCCATCAGAGCGGGGGGAGGGGAGGACATTCAGTACTTC	CAIRAGGGEDIQYF
-	TRBV29-1	TRBJ2-2	-	TGCAGCGTTGGGGGCCAGGGTGGGAACACCGGGGAGCTGTTTTTT	CSVGGQGGNTGELFF
TRBD2	TRBV19	TRBJ2-2	-	TGTGCCAGTAGTAGCGCGGGGGAGAACACCGGGGAGCTGTTTTTT	CASSSAGENTGELFF
-	TRBV12-5	TRBJ2-5	once	TGTGCTAGTGCGGTCAGGGCAGAGACCCAGTACTTC	CASAVRAETQYF
TRBD1	TRBV6-5	TRBJ1-6	-	TGTGCCAGCAGCCCCACCGGGACAGGGGCTTCACCCCTCCACTTT	CASSPTGTGASPLHF
TRBD2	TRBV9	TRBJ2-3	-	TGTGCCAGCAGCCACAGACTAGCGGGGAGGGAAGATACGCAGTATTTT	CASSHRLAGREDTQYF
TRBD2	TRBV28	TRBJ2-4	once	TGTGCCAGCAGTTTGCCTACTAGCGGGAGGGATTTCCCTACCAAAAACATTCAGTACTTC	CASSLPTSGRDFPTKNIQYF
-	TRBV21-1	TRBJ2-4	-	TGTGCCAGCAGCAAGGCTTCATTTTCCCAGGGTCGATTTCTAGCCAAAAACATTCAGTACTTC	CASSKASFSQGRFLAKNIQYF
-	TRBV2	TRBJ1-5	-	TGTGCCAGCAGTGAACAGGGTGGCGGGAATAGCAATCAGCCCCAGCATTTT	CASSEQGGGNSNQPQHF
TRBD1	TRBV19	TRBJ1-4	once	TGTGCCAGTTCGAGGGGGCCGGGACAGGGCGATGAAAAACTGTTTTTT	CASSRGPGQGDEKLFF
-	TRBV5-1	TRBJ2-1	-	TGCGCCAGCAGCGTTACTACGGGGTACAATGAGCAGTTCTTC	CASSVTTGYNEQFF
-	TRBV10-3	TRBJ2-3	-	TGTGCCATCAGGGCGAGCGGCGGGAGCACAGATACGCAGTATTTT	CAIRASGGSTDTQYF
-	TRBV9	TRBJ2-1	-	TGTGCCAGCAGCGAGGACAGTCTGAACTCCTACAATGAGCAGTTCTTC	CASSEDSLNSYNEQFF
-	TRBV5-1	TRBJ1-1	-	TGCGCCAGCAGGCAGATACAGGAGAACACTGAAGCTTTCTTT	CASRQIQENTEAFF
TRBD1	TRBV7-3	TRBJ2-1	-	TGTGCCAGCAGCTTACAGGGGGCCTCACAATACAATGAGCAGTTCTTC	CASSLQGASQYNEQFF
TRBD2	TRBV5-1	TRBJ2-2	few	TGCGCCAGCAGTCGCGGGACTAGCGGGGGGGCGACCGGGGAGCTGTTTTTT	CASSRGTSGGATGELFF
TRBD2	TRBV30	TRBJ2-7	-	TGTGCCTGGAGTCTCCGGACTAGCGGGAGTCCGGGCGAGCAGTACTTC	CAWSLRTSGSPGEQYF
-	TRBV4-3	TRBJ2-3	-	TGCGCCAGCAGCCAAGGCAGGGTTTACACAGATACGCAGTATTTT	CASSQGRVYTDTQYF
TRBD1	TRBV5-1	TRBJ1-4	-	TGCGCCAGCAGCTTGGGACAGGGGATTGAAAAACTGTTTTTT	CASSLGQGIEKLFF
TRBD1	TRBV7-6	TRBJ1-6	-	TGTGCCAGCAGCTCGACAGGGAATTCACCCCTCCACTTT	CASSSTGNSPLHF
TRBD1	TRBV6-5	TRBJ1-4	-	TGTGCCAGCAGTTACTTGGGACAGCCGAATGAAAAACTGTTTTTT	CASSYLGQPNEKLFF
-	TRBV15	TRBJ1-6	few	TGTGCCACCAGCACTGATCGCGGTTCACCCCTCCACTTT	CATSTDRGSPLHF
TRBD1	TRBV7-2	TRBJ2-7	few	TGTGCCAGCAGCCCCGCTCCGGGACAGGGCTACGAGCAGTACTTC	CASSPAPGQGYEQYF
TRBD1	TRBV7-2	TRBJ1-5	-	TGTGCCAGCAGCTCCTCGACAGGGCACAATCAGCCCCAGCATTTT	CASSSSTGHNQPQHF
TRBD2	TRBV7-3	TRBJ2-1	-	TGTGCCAGCAGCTCCCTAGCGGGAGCCTACAATGAGCAGTTCTTC	CASSSLAGAYNEQFF
TRBD2	TRBV11-3	TRBJ2-1	-	TGTGCCAGCAGCTTAGATAGCGGGTACAATGAGCAGTTCTTC	CASSLDSGYNEQFF
TRBD2	TRBV9	TRBJ2-3	once	TGTGCCAGCAGCCCGACCCTCGGGGGGACAGATACGCAGTATTTT	CASSPTLGGTDTQYF
-	TRBV27	TRBJ1-3	-	TGTGCCAGCAGTAAACAGCCCGTCTCTGGAAACACCATATATTTT	CASSKQPVSGNTIYF
TRBD2	TRBV5-4	TRBJ2-3	-	TGTGCCAGCAGCCCGGGACTACCTCTTCGGGATACGCAGTATTTT	CASSPGLPLRDTQYF
TRBD2	TRBV11-3	TRBJ2-1	-	TGTGCCAGCAGCGAAGGACTAGCGGGAGGCACGAATGAGCAGTTCTTC	CASSEGLAGGTNEQFF
-	TRBV7-9	TRBJ1-5	-	TGTGCCAGCAGCTTAGCTAATGGTGAGCAGCCCCAGCATTTT	CASSLANGEQPQHF
-	TRBV30	TRBJ2-7	-	TGTGCCTGGAGGGACACGATCTACGAGCAGTACTTC	CAWRDTIYEQYF
-	TRBV19	TRBJ2-5	-	TGTGCCAGTAGTATAGGGGCGGAGACCCAGTACTTC	CASSIGAETQYF
-	TRBV4-3	TRBJ1-2	-	TGCGCCAGCAGCCAAGAGACAGGAATCTATGGCTACACCTTC	CASSQETGIYGYTF
-	TRBV11-1	TRBJ1-1	-	TGTGCCAGCAGCGACCAAATCCGGGCGGGCACTGAAGCTTTCTTT	CASSDQIRAGTEAFF
TRBD2	TRBV12-3/TRBV12-4	TRBJ2-1	-	TGTGCCATACCGGGACTAAGGAATGAGCAGTTCTTC	CAIPGLRNEQFF
TRBD1	TRBV29-1	TRBJ1-4	-	TGCAGCGTTGCCCAAGGGGGCGTTTCGAATGAAAAACTGTTTTTT	CSVAQGGVSNEKLFF
TRBD1	TRBV27	TRBJ2-1	-	TGTGCCAGCAGTACAAGGACAGGGTTAAACAATGAGCAGTTCTTC	CASSTRTGLNNEQFF
TRBD2	TRBV4-2	TRBJ2-6	-	TGTGCCAGCAGCCAAGAAGGGACTAGCGGGATAGGTGCGGGAGGGGCCAACGTCCTGACTTTC	CASSQEGTSGIGAGGANVLTF
TRBD1	TRBV5-1	TRBJ2-6	-	TGCGCCAGCAGCTTGGAGGACAGGGCGGATGGGGCCAACGTCCTGACTTTC	CASSLEDRADGANVLTF
TRBD1	TRBV6-6	TRBJ1-1	-	TGTGCCAGCAGTACCACGACAGGGGGTAAAGACACTGAAGCTTTCTTT	CASSTTTGGKDTEAFF
-	TRBV6-6	TRBJ2-3	-	TGTGCCAGCAGTTTAGCGGCCCCCAGGGAGGCAGATACGCAGTATTTT	CASSLAAPREADTQYF
-	TRBV6-5	TRBJ2-1	-	TGTGCCAGCAGTCCCTCAGGGGTCTACAATGAGCAGTTCTTC	CASSPSGVYNEQFF
-	TRBV9	TRBJ1-1	-	TGTGCCAGCAGCGTCAGCGCGAACACTGAAGCTTTCTTT	CASSVSANTEAFF
TRBD1	TRBV7-9	TRBJ2-2	few	TGTGCCAGCAGCCTAGGGACAGATACCGGGGAGCTGTTTTTT	CASSLGTDTGELFF
TRBD2	TRBV7-3	TRBJ2-1	few	TGTGCCAGCAACTTTAAGATCGGGGGGAGCAATGAGCAGTTCTTC	CASNFKIGGSNEQFF